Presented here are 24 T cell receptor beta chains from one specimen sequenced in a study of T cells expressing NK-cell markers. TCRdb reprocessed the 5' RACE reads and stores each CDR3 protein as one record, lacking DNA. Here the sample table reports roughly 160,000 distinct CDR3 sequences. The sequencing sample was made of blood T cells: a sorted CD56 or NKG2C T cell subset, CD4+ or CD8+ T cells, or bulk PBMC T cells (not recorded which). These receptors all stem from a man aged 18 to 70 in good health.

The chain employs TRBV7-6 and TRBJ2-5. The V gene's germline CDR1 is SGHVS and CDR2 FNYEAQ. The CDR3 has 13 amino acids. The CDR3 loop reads CASSPNRKETQYF.

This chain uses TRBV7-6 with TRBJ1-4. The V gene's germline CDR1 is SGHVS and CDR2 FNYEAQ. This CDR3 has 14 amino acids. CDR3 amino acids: CASSSRSEAGKLFF.

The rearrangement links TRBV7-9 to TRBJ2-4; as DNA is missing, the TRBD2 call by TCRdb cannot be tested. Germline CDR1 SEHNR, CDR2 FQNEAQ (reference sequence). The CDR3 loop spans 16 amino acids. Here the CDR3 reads CASSPSAGRAKNIQYF.

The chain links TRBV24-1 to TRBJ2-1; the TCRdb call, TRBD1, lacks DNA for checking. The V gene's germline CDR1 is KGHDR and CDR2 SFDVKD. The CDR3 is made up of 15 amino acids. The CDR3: CATSQGHLSYNEQFF.

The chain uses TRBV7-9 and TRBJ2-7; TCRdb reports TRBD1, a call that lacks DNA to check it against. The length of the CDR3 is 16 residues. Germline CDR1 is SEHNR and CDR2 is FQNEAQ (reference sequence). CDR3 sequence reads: CASSLGGQLPSYEQYF.

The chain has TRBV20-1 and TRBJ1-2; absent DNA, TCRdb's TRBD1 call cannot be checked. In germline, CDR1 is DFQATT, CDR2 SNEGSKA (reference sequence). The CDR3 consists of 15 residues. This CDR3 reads CSARRRDRFNYGYTF.

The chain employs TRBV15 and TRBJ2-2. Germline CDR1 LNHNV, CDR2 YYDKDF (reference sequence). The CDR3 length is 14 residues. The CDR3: CATRSGANTGELFF.

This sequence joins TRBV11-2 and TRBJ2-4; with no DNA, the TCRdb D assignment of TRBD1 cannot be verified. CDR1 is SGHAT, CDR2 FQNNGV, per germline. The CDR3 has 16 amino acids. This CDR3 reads CASSLRDIVAKNIQYF.

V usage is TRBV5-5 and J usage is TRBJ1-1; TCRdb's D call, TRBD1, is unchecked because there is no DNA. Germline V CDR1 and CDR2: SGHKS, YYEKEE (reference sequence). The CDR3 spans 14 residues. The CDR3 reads CASSLGQVKAEAFF.

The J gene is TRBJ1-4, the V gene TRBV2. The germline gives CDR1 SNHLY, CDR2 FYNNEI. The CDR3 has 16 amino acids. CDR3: CASKRQGRANEKLFFF. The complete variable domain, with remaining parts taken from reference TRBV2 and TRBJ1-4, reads EPEVTQTPSHQVTQMGQEVILRCVPISNHLYFYWYRQILGQKVEFLVSFYNNEISEKSEIFDDQFSVERPDGSNFTLKIRSTKLEDSAMYFCASKRQGRANEKLFFFGSGTQLSVL.

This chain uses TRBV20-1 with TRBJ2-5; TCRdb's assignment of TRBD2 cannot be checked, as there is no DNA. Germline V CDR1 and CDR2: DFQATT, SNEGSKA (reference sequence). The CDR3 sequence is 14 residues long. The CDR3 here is CSASTSGGAGTQYF.

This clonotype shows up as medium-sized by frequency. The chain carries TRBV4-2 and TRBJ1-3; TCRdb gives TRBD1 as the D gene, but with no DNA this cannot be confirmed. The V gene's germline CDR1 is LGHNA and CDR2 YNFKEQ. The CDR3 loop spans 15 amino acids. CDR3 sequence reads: CASSLLGQGGNTIYF.

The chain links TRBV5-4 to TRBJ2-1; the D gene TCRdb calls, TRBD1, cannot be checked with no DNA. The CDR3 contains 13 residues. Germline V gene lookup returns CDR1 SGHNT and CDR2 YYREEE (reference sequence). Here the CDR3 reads CATRQNSYNEQFF.

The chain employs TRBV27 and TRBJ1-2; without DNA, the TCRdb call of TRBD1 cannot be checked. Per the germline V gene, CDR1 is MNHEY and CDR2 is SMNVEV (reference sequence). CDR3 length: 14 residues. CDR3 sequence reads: CASSRLQQGIGYTF.

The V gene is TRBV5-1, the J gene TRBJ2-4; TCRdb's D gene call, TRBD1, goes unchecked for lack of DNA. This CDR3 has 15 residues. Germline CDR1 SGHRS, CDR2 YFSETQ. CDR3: CASSPQLGAIGVQYF.

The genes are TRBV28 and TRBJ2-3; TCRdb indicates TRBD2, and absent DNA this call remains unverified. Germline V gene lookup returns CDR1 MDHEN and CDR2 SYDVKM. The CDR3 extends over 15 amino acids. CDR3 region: CASSPPMKGTDTQYF.

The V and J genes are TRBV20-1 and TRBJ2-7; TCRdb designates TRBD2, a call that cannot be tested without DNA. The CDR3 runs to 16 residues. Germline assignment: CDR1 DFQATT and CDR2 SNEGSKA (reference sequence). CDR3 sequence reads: CSARPSGRIFSYEQYF.

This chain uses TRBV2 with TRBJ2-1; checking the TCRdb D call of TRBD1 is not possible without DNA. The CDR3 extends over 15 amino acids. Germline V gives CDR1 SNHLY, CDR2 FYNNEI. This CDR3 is CASSDSRTFYNEQFF. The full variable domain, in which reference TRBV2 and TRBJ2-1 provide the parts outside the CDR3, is EPEVTQTPSHQVTQMGQEVILRCVPISNHLYFYWYRQILGQKVEFLVSFYNNEISEKSEIFDDQFSVERPDGSNFTLKIRSTKLEDSAMYFCASSDSRTFYNEQFFGPGTRLTVL.

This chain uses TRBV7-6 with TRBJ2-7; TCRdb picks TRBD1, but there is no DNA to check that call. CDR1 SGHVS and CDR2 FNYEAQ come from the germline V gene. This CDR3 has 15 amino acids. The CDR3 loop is CASSLKGGSGYEQYF.

CDR3 sequence: CASSSGPLDYGYTF. The chain couples TRBV7-9 to TRBJ1-2; TCRdb indicates TRBD1, and absent DNA this call remains unverified. The CDR3 is made up of 14 amino acids. The germline CDR1 and CDR2 sequences are SEHNR and FQNEAQ (reference sequence).

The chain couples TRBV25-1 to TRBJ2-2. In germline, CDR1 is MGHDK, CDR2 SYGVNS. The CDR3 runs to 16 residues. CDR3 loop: CASSEWVFNGAGELFF.

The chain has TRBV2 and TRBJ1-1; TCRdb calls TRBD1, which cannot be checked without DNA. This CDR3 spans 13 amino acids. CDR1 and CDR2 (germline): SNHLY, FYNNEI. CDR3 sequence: CATPTGDHTEAFF.

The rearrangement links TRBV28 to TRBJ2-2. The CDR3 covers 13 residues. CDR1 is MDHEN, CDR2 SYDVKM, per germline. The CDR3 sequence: CASSSGEAGELFF.

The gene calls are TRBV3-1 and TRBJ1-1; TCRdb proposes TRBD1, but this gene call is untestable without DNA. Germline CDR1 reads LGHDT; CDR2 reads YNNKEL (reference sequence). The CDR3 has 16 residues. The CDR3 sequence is CASSQDLGDRDTEAFF. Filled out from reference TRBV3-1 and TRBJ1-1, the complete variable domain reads DTAVSQTPKYLVTQMGNDKSIKCEQNLGHDTMYWYKQDSKKFLKIMFSYNNKELIINETVPNRFSPKSPDKAHLNLHINSLELGDSAVYFCASSQDLGDRDTEAFFGQGTRLTVV.